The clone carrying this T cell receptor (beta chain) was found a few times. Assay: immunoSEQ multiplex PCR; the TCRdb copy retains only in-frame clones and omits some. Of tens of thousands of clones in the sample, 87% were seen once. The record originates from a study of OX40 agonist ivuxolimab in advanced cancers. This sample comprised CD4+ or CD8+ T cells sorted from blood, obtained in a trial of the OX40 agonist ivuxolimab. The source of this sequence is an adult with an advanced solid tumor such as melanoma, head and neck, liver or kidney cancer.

CDR3 sequence: CASKVQSNQPQHF. In DNA form, the CDR3 reads TGTGCCAGCAAGGTTCAGAGCAATCAGCCCCAGCATTTT. The chain joins TRBV6-1 to TRBJ1-5; no clear D. Trimming removed 7 bases at V and 1 base at J, with 8 bases between. This CDR3 contains 13 residues. CDR1 is MNHNS, CDR2 SASEGT, per germline.